The 7 T cell receptor beta chains presented below share a single source sample, sequenced in a study of T cell repertoires in cytomegalovirus infection. TCRdb re-called the reads with MiXCR, one entry per CDR3 protein. The data contain hundreds of thousands of distinct CDR3 sequences, 20% to 25% of them seen just once; the ten biggest clones take up around 7.6%. The sample was CD8+ T cells from PBMCs. All receptors come from a human donor in good health (CMV status not recorded). Some clones in this sample may be carry-over from other donors' samples.

This clonotype appeared a few times. The chain joins TRBV20-1 to TRBJ2-7; TRBD2 agrees at 13 bases. The CDR3 consists of 17 residues. The germline V gene encodes CDR1 DFQATT and CDR2 SNEGSKA (reference sequence). The V gene end was trimmed by 3 bases and the J gene end by 4 bases; junction bases not matched to a gene: 12. The CDR3 DNA reads TGCAGTGCTAGCCGCAAAGGACTAGCGGGGGATTATTACGAGCAGTACGTC. This gives the protein CSASRKGLAGDYYEQYV.

For this clonotype: This may come from a read error, since a much larger clone is one base off. This chain connects TRBV28 to TRBJ1-2, with TRBD1 matching 7 bases. From germline, CDR1 is MDHEN and CDR2 SYDVKM. V was pared by 3 bases and J by 9 bases, with 10 bases of the junction left unmatched. This CDR3 contains 14 residues. In DNA form, the CDR3 reads TGTGCCAGCAGTTTCGGTCCTGAGGGACAGAGCTACACCTTC. It is translated as CASSFGPEGQSYTF.

This clonotype was detected many times. The rearrangement uses TRBV7-9 and TRBJ2-5, with 10 bases that match TRBD2. The germline V gene has CDR1 SEHNR and CDR2 FQNEAQ (reference sequence). The trim removed 5 bases at V and 4 bases at J, leaving 10 bases unmatched. This CDR3 has 16 amino acids. For the CDR3, the DNA is TGTGCCAGCAGCGCGATACTAGCGGGGATTGGAGAGACCCAGTACTTC. Translation gives CASSAILAGIGETQYF.

This clonotype was counted many times. This chain joins TRBV28 and TRBJ1-1, with TRBD1 as a possible D gene (6 bases). Germline V CDR1 and CDR2: MDHEN, SYDVKM. V gave up 6 bases and J gave up 1 base, with 12 bases separating them. This CDR3 region has 14 residues. The CDR3 loop is CASREQGRNTEAFF. CDR3 DNA: TGTGCCAGCAGGGAACAGGGCCGGAACACTGAAGCTTTCTTT. Using reference TRBV28 and TRBJ1-1 for the parts outside the CDR3, the full variable domain is DVKVTQSSRYLVKRTGEKVFLECVQDMDHENMFWYRQDPGLGLRLIYFSYDVKMKEKGDIPEGYSVSREKKERFSLILESASTNQTSMYLCASREQGRNTEAFFGQGTRLTVV.

The rearrangement joins TRBV6-5 to TRBJ2-3; tentatively, D is TRBD1 or TRBD2 (7 bases each). CDR1 and CDR2 from the germline V gene are MNHEY and SVGAGI. The CDR3 has 15 amino acids. V lost 3 bases and J lost 3, with 13 bases in between. CDR3 loop: CASSYQGGGTDTQYF. CDR3 sequence (DNA): TGTGCCAGCAGTTATCAGGGGGGAGGGACAGATACGCAGTATTTT.

A few counts support this clonotype. The gene calls are TRBV5-6 and TRBJ2-5; unclear D gene. Germline assignment: CDR1 SGHDT and CDR2 YYEEEE. V was clipped by 0 bases and J by 7 bases, with 13 bases between them. The CDR3 is 14 amino acids. As DNA, the CDR3 is TGTGCCAGCAGCTTGGCCGGAAGGGCTGGGACCCAGTACTTC. As protein: CASSLAGRAGTQYF.

This rearrangement joins TRBV29-1 to TRBJ2-1; D remains ambiguous. V lost 2 bases, J lost 7 bases, and 12 bases lay in between. CDR1 is SQVTM, CDR2 ANQGSEA, per germline. This CDR3 is 13 amino acids long. The CDR3 bases are TGCAGCGTTGAACCCTCCCCCGCGAATGAGCAGTTCTTC. It specifies CSVEPSPANEQFF.